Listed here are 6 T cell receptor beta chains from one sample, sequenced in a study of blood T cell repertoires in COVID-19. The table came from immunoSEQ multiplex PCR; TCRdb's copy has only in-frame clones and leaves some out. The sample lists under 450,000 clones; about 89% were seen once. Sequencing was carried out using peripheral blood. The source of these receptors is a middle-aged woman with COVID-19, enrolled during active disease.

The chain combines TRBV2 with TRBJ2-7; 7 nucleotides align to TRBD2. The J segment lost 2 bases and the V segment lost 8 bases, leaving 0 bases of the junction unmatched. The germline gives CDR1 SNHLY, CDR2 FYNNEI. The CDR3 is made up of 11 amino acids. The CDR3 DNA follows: TGTGCCAGCGGGGGGGCCTACGAGCAGTACTTC. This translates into CASGGAYEQYF.

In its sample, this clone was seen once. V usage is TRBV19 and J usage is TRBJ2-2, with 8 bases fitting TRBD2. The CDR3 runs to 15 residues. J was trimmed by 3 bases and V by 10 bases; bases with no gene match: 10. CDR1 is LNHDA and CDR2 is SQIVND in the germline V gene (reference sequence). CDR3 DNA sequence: TGTGCCACCAGGAGGACAGCGGGGGACACCGGGGAGCTGTTTTTT. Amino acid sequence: CATRRTAGDTGELFF. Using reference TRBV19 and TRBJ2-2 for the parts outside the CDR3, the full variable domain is DGGITQSPKYLFRKEGQNVTLSCEQNLNHDAMYWYRQDPGQGLRLIYYSQIVNDFQKGDIAEGYSVSREKKESFPLTVTSAQKNPTAFYLCATRRTAGDTGELFFGEGSRLTVL.

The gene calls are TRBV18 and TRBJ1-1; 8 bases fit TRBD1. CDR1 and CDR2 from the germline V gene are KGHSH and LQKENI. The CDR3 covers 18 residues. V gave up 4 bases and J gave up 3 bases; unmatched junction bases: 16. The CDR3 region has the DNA TGTGCCAGCTCACTGAAAGTGACAGGGGAGGTGAAGTACACTGAAGCTTTCTTT. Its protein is CASSLKVTGEVKYTEAFF.

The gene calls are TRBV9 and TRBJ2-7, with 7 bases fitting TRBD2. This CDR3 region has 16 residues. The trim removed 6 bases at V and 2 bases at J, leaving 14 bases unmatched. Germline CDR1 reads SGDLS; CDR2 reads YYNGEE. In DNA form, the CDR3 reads TGTGCCAGCACCCCTGGGAGGGGCGGTTTGACCTACGAGCAGTACTTC. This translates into CASTPGRGGLTYEQYF.

DNA for the CDR3: TGTGCCTGGGGGGACACCGCAAGCGCTTTCTTT. Its protein is CAWGDTASAFF. The rearrangement links TRBV30 to TRBJ1-1, with D possibly TRBD1 on 6 matching bases. This CDR3 has 11 amino acids. Germline assignment: CDR1 GTSNPN and CDR2 SVGIG (reference sequence). Trimming removed 5 bases at V and 11 bases at J, with 15 bases between. Combining the CDR3 with reference TRBV30 and TRBJ1-1 gives the whole variable domain SQTIHQWPATLVQPVGSPLSLECTVEGTSNPNLYWYRQAAGRGLQLLFYSVGIGQISSEVPQNLSASRPQDRQFILSSKKLLLSDSGFYLCAWGDTASAFFGQGTRLTVV.

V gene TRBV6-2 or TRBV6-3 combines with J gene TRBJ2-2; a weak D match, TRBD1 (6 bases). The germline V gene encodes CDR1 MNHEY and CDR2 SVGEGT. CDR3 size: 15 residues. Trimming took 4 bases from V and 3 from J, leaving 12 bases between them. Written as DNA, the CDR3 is TGTGCCAGCAGTTCGGCGGCAGGGGACACCGGGGAGCTGTTTTTT. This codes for CASSSAAGDTGELFF.